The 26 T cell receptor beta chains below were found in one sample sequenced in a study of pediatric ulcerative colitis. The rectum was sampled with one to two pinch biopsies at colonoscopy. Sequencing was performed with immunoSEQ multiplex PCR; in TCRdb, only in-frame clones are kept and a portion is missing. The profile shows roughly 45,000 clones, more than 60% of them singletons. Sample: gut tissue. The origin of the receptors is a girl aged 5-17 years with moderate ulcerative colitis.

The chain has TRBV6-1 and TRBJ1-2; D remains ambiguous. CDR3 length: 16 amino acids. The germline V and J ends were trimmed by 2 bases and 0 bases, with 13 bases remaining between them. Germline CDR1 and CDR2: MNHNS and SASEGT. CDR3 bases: TGTGCCAGCAGTGAATTCGGCAGCCGCGCTAACTATGGCTACACCTTC. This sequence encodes CASSEFGSRANYGYTF.

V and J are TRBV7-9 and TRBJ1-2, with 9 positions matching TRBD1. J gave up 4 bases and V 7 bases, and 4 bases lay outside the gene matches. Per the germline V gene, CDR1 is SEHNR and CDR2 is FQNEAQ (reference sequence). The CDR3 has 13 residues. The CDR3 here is CASTRQGGYGYTF. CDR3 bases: TGTGCCAGCACGAGACAGGGGGGCTATGGCTACACCTTC. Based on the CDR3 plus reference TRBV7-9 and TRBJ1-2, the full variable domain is DTGVSQNPRHKITKRGQNVTFRCDPISEHNRLYWYRQTLGQGPEFLTYFQNEAQLEKSRLLSDRFSAERPKGSFSTLEIQRTEQGDSAMYLCASTRQGGYGYTFGSGTRLTVV.

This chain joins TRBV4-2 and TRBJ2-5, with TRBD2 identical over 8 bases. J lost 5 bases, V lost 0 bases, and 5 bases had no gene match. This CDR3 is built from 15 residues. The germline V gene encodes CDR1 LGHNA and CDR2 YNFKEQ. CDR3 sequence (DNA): TGTGCCAGCAGCCAAGACCTAGCGGGCTACGAGACCCAGTACTTC. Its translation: CASSQDLAGYETQYF.

CDR3: CSVGPRAGAGEQFF. The CDR3 DNA sequence: TGCAGCGTTGGCCCAAGGGCGGGGGCCGGTGAGCAGTTCTTC. V gene TRBV29-1 combines with J gene TRBJ2-1; a weak D match, TRBD2 (7 bases). The germline gives CDR1 SQVTM, CDR2 ANQGSEA. The CDR3 covers 14 residues. The ends were cut back, 4 bases at V and 9 bases at J, with 19 bases in the middle.

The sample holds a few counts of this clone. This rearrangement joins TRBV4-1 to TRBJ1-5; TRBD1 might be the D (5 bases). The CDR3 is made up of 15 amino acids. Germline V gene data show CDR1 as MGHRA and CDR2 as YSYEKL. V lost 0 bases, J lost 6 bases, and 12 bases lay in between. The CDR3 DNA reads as TGCGCCAGCAGCCAAGATGTGAGGGGAGCTCAGCCCCAGCATTTT. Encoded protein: CASSQDVRGAQPQHF.

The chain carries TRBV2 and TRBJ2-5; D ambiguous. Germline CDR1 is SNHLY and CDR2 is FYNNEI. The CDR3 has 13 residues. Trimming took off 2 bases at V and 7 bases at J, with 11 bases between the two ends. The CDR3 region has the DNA TGTGCCAGCAGTGAAACGGTTCTGGGGACCCAGTACTTC. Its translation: CASSETVLGTQYF. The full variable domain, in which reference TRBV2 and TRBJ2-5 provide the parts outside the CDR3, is EPEVTQTPSHQVTQMGQEVILRCVPISNHLYFYWYRQILGQKVEFLVSFYNNEISEKSEIFDDQFSVERPDGSNFTLKIRSTKLEDSAMYFCASSETVLGTQYFGPGTRLLVL.

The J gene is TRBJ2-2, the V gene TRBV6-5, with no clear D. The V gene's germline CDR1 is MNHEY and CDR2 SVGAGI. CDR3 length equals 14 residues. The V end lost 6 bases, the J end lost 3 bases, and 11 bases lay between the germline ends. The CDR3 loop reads CASSRKRDTGELFF. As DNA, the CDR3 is TGTGCCAGCAGCAGGAAACGGGACACCGGGGAGCTGTTTTTT.

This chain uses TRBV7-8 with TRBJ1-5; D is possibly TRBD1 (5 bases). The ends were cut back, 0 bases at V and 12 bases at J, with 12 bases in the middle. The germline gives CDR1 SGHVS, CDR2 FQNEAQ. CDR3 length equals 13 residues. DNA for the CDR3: TGTGCCAGCAGCTTAGCGCGCGACAGTGGCCAGCATTTT. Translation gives CASSLARDSGQHF.

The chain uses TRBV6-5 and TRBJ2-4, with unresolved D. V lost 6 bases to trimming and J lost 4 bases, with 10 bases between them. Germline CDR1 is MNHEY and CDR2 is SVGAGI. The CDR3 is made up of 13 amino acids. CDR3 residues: CASSSTAKNIQYF. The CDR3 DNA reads TGTGCCAGCAGCTCCACAGCGAAAAACATTCAGTACTTC.

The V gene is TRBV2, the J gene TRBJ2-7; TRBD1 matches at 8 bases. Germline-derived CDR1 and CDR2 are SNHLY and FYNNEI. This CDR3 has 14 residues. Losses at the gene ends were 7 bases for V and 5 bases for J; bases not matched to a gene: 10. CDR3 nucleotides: TGTGCCAGCACTTCGGACAGGGCTTTGAACGAGCAGTACTTC. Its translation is CASTSDRALNEQYF.

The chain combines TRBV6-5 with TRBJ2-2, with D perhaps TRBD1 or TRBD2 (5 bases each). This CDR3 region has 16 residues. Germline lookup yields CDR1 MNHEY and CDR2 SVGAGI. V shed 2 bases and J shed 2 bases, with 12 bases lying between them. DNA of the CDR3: TGTGCCAGCAGTTACGGGCCGGGGACCAACACCGGGGAGCTGTTTTTT. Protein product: CASSYGPGTNTGELFF.

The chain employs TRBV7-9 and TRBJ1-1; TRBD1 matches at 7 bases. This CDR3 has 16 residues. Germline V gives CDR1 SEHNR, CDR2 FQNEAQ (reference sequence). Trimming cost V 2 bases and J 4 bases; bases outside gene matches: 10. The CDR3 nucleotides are TGTGCCAGCAGCTTACTGACAGGGAGTATCGGCACTGAAGCTTTCTTT. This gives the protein CASSLLTGSIGTEAFF.

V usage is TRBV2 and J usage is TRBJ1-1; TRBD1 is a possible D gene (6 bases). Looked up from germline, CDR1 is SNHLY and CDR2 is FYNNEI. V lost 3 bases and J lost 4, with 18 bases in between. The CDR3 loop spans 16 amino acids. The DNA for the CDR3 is TGTGCCAGCAGTGACCACACAGCTATCAGGGGCACTGAAGCTTTCTTT. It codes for CASSDHTAIRGTEAFF.

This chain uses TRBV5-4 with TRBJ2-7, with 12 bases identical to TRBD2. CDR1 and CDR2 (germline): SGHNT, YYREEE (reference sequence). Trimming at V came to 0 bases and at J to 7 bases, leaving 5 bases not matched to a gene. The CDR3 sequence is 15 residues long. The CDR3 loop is CASSLEASGGGEQYF. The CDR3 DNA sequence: TGTGCCAGCAGCTTGGAGGCTAGCGGGGGGGGAGAGCAGTACTTC.

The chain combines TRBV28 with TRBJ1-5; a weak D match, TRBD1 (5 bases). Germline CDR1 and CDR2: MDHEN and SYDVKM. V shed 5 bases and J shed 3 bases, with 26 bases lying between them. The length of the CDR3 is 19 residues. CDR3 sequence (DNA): TGTGCCAGCAGTGGACTAGGGGCAGGGCGATTCGGTGACAATCAGCCCCAGCATTTT. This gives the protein CASSGLGAGRFGDNQPQHF.

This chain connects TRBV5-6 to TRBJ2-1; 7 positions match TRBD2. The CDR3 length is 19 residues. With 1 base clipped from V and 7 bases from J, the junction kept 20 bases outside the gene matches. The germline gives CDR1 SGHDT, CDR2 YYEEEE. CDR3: CASSLRRGVGLVVYNEQFF. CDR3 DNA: TGTGCCAGCAGCTTGAGGCGTGGCGTAGGACTAGTCGTATATAATGAGCAGTTCTTC.

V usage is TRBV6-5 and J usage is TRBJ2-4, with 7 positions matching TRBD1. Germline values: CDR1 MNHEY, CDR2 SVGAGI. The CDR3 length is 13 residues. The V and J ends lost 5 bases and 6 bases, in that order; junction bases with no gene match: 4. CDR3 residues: CASSTQGSNIQYF. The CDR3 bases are TGTGCCAGCAGTACACAGGGGTCAAACATTCAGTACTTC.

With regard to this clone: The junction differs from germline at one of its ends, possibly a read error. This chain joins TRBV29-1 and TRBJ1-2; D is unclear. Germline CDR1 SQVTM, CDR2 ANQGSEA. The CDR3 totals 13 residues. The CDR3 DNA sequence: TGCAGCGTTGAAGATCGTGAAAGGCCAACCCCTCACTTC. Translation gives CSVEDRERPTPHF.

Here the CDR3 DNA reads TGTGCCAGTAGTATAGTCGGGGGAGGCTATGGCTACACCTTC. Translating gives CASSIVGGGYGYTF. The rearrangement uses TRBV19 and TRBJ1-2, with a tentative D call TRBD1 (5 bases). V was trimmed by 1 base and J by 4 bases, leaving 10 bases between them. CDR3 length: 14 amino acids. CDR1 is LNHDA and CDR2 is SQIVND in the germline V gene (reference sequence). Together with reference TRBV19 and TRBJ1-2, the CDR3 gives the full variable domain: DGGITQSPKYLFRKEGQNVTLSCEQNLNHDAMYWYRQDPGQGLRLIYYSQIVNDFQKGDIAEGYSVSREKKESFPLTVTSAQKNPTAFYLCASSIVGGGYGYTFGSGTRLTVV.

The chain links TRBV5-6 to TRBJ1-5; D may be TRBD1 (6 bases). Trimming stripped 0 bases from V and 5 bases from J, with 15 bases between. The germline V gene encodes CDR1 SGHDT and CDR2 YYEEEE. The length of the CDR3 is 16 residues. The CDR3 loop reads CASSLGPRGQDQPQHF. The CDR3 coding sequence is TGTGCCAGCAGCTTGGGACCGCGGGGACAAGATCAGCCCCAGCATTTT.

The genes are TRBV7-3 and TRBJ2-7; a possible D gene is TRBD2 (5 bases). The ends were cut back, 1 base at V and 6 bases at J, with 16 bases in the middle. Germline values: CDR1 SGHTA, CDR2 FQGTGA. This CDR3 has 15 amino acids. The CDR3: CASSLRWASLSEQYF. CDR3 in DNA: TGTGCCAGCAGCTTAAGGTGGGCTAGCTTGAGCGAGCAGTACTTC.

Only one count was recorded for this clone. This CDR3 is CSVESKGWDPNTEAFF. CDR3 nucleotides: TGCAGCGTTGAAAGCAAAGGCTGGGACCCGAACACTGAAGCTTTCTTT. V gene TRBV29-1 combines with J gene TRBJ1-1, with D perhaps TRBD1 (5 bases). V lost 2 bases and J lost 1, with 17 bases in between. Germline V gene lookup returns CDR1 SQVTM and CDR2 ANQGSEA. This CDR3 is 16 amino acids long.

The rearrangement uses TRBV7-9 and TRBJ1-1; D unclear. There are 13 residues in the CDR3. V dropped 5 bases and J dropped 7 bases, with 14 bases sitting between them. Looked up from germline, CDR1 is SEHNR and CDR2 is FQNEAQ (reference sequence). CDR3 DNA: TGTGCCAGCAGCCAAACTCCGCAGATTGAAGCTTTCTTT. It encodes CASSQTPQIEAFF.

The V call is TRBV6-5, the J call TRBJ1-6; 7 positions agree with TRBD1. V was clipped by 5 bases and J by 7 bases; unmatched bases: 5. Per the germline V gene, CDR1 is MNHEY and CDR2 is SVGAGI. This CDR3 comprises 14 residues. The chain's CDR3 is CASSAGTANSPLHF. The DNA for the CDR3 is TGTGCCAGCAGTGCCGGGACAGCGAATTCACCCCTCCACTTT.

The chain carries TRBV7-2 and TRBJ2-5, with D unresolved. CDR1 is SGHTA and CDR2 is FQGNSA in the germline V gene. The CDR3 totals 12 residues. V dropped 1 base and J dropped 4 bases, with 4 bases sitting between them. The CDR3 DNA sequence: TGTGCCAGCAGCTTAGAGCGAGAGACCCAGTACTTC. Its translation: CASSLERETQYF.

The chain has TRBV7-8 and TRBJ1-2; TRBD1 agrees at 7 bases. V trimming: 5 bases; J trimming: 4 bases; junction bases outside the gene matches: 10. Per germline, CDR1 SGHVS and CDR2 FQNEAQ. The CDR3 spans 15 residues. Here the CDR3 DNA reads TGTGCCAGCAGCCGAAATTCGGGACAGCTCTATGGCTACACCTTC. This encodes CASSRNSGQLYGYTF.